This TCR beta chain was sequenced in a study of T-cell memory formation after mild COVID-19 (dated by TCRdb to the early 2020s). For the study in its entirety: TCR sequence clusters from the two donors were found to be largely donor specific. T-cell clones expanding and contracting after mild COVID-19 in a couple of donors were tracked by longitudinal TCRalpha and TCRbeta repertoire sequencing. Two young, previously healthy adult volunteers, one female and one male, were included in the cohort. Summary of the overall study and its limitations: SARS-CoV-2 specificity was not confirmed for the second-wave clones peaking on day 37. Clones contracting from day 15 to 85 had balanced CD4/CD8 phenotypes, while a second wave expanding from day 15 to 37 was biased towards CD4+. Contracting CD4+ clones were located mainly in the CM and EM memory subsets, whereas CD8+ clones were found to be enriched in EMRA. Some responding clones were detected in pre-infection memory, which suggested that pre-existing cross-reactive memory T cells had joined the SARS-CoV-2 response. The study covered only a couple of mild cases, and larger cohorts including severe cases with pre-infection samples were considered necessary.

Trimming takes 3 bases from V and 7 bases from J, and the germline ends sit 12 bases apart. CDR1 and CDR2, per the germline V gene (reference sequence), are MNHNY and SVGAGI. From its cysteine to its phenylalanine, the CDR3 spans 13 amino acids. Only the CDR3 DNA stays, 39 bases, in frame from base 1. Ficoll-Paque density gradient centrifugation was the method used to isolate PBMCs. Sequencer: Illumina NovaSeq 6000. Using 5'RACE with constant-segment primers, TCRalpha and TCRbeta cDNA libraries were constructed, with sample barcodes and unique molecular identifiers added in the process. Trizol reagent was used to extract RNA from every sample. Amplification of the libraries took two PCR steps, and the second step added a second sample barcode plus Illumina TruSeq adapters. The libraries were sequenced on an Illumina NovaSeq using 2 x 150 bp paired-end reads. The original methods were these. The reads were demultiplexed and collapsed into UMI-guided consensus sequences using migec v1.2.7. Using mixcr v2.1.11, the UMI consensuses were aligned to TRA and TRB V and J templates and assembled into clonotypes. Expanded or contracted clonotypes were those called significant by both edgeR and NoisET, with noise models trained on biological replicates. For edgeR calls, a false discovery rate-adjusted p below 0.01 and a log2 fold-change threshold of 1 were applied. As an exploratory analysis of dynamics, PCA with hierarchical clustering was applied to max-normalized trajectories of the 1000 most abundant clonotypes. Each responding clone was given a CD4 or CD8 phenotype based on the CD4+ and CD8+ repertoires, which had been sequenced separately. TCRdb reran the public reads through fastp at Q25 and MiXCR, keeping productive beta chains. All rows with the same CDR3 protein become a single entry with the most common DNA and genes. The authors' filters were not applied to this entry. The sample table shows under 300,000 distinct CDR3 sequences, and 7.5% to 10% are seen once. Of the sample, 22% is held by the ten largest clones.

This clonotype came up a few times. What this receptor recognizes is not known. There are no base qualities to consult, and no much larger clone falls within one base. Recombination connected TRBV6-6 to TRBJ1-2; the D segment cannot be called with confidence. This sequence originates from a man younger than 35 who had mild COVID-19 (a few samples of this study predate the infection). The sample titles of this study are shuffled in the database, so cell type and time point are left out; the donor was told from shared clones. The specimen was PBMCs or a T cell subset sorted from them (not recorded which). The DNA sequence follows: TGTGCCAGCAGTTATGCGGGATTTCTTGGCTACACCTTC. This gives the protein CASSYAGFLGYTF.